A selection of T cell receptor beta chains follows, all from one sample in a study of graft-versus-host responses after intestinal transplantation. Sequencing was performed with immunoSEQ multiplex PCR; in TCRdb, only in-frame clones are kept and a portion is missing. Here the sample spans approximately 97,000 clones, about nine tenths being singletons. No antigens are known for them. The sample consisted of unstimulated CD4+ T cells sorted from spleen or lymph node cells, taken before transplant. The source is a human donor who was the organ donor for an intestinal transplant. Each CDR3 is given with its conserved first and last residue. Each record gives: CDR3 DNA, CDR3 protein, J gene, D gene, V gene, clone size. D genes are given only for firm matches. Part of the rows lack a size; the others show once, few, many or a class for expanded clones.

TGCGCCAGCAGCTTAGCTTCTGGGGCCAACGTCCTGACTTTC | CASSLASGANVLTF | TRBJ2-6 | - | TRBV5-1 | once
TGCGCCAGCAGTGGGCATTTTGAGGGTACGTCGGTCCGTAGCAAAAACATTCAGTATTTC | CASSGHFEGTSVRSKNIQYF | TRBJ2-4 | - | TRBV10-1 | once
TGTGCCAGCGCCCGGGACAGCTCTGGAAACACCATATATTTT | CASARDSSGNTIYF | TRBJ1-3 | TRBD1 | TRBV6-1 | -
TGTGCCAGCAGCCTAAGCTCGACAGGGAACGAGCAGTACTTC | CASSLSSTGNEQYF | TRBJ2-7 | TRBD1 | TRBV7-3 | -
TGTGCCAGCAGTTTATTGCTGGGGGCCAAGTACGAGCAGTACTTC | CASSLLLGAKYEQYF | TRBJ2-7 | - | TRBV28 | -
TGCGCCAGCAGCTCGCGTCAAGATAATTCACCCCTCCACTTT | CASSSRQDNSPLHF | TRBJ1-6 | - | TRBV5-1 | once
TGTGCCAGCAGTCCCCTCCGGACATCCCGCCCATCCTACAATGAGCAGTTCTTC | CASSPLRTSRPSYNEQFF | TRBJ2-1 | - | TRBV27 | -
TGCGCCAGCAGCTCCGCACTAGCGGGGGGCACAGATACGCAGTATTTT | CASSSALAGGTDTQYF | TRBJ2-3 | TRBD2 | TRBV5-1 | -
TGTGCCAGCAGCATAACAGGGTCGCGGGAGACCCAGTACTTC | CASSITGSRETQYF | TRBJ2-5 | - | TRBV7-9 | -
TGTGCCTGGAGAGTAGCGGGGGGGTGGGACGAGCAGTACTTC | CAWRVAGGWDEQYF | TRBJ2-7 | TRBD2 | TRBV30 | -
TGTGCCAGCAGCCAAGATGGGACAGCGAACACTGAAGCTTTCTTT | CASSQDGTANTEAFF | TRBJ1-1 | TRBD1 | TRBV4-2 | -
TGTGCCAGCAGCGTAGGAGGTATGGGAGTCTCCTACGAGCAGTACTTC | CASSVGGMGVSYEQYF | TRBJ2-7 | - | TRBV9 | -
TGTGCCAGCAGCCATACTGGCAGGGGGATCATCTATGGCTACACCTTC | CASSHTGRGIIYGYTF | TRBJ1-2 | TRBD1 | TRBV7-9 | -
TGCGCCAGCAGTCCAGTCGGAGGGGGCTTATGCTATGGCTACACCTTC | CASSPVGGGLCYGYTF | TRBJ1-2 | TRBD1 | TRBV23-1 | -
TGTGCCAGCTCACCTTCGGGACTAGCGGGGGGCCAAGAGACCCAGTACTTC | CASSPSGLAGGQETQYF | TRBJ2-5 | TRBD2 | TRBV18 | -
TGTGCCAGCAGTGGAATGGGGACAGGGGTTCATAATTCACCCCTCCACTTT | CASSGMGTGVHNSPLHF | TRBJ1-6 | TRBD1 | TRBV25-1 | -
TGTGCCAGCAGCTTAGGGGGGCTTAATGAAAAACTGTTTTTT | CASSLGGLNEKLFF | TRBJ1-4 | - | TRBV7-2 | -
TGCGCCAGCAGCTTAGGGGCTGGGACCGGGGAGCTGTTTTTT | CASSLGAGTGELFF | TRBJ2-2 | - | TRBV5-1 | -
TGCAGCGTTGGGACAGCTCACAATCAGCCCCAGCATTTT | CSVGTAHNQPQHF | TRBJ1-5 | - | TRBV29-1 | few
TGTGCCAGCAGGACAGTGAACACTGAAGCTTTCTTT | CASRTVNTEAFF | TRBJ1-1 | - | TRBV6-5 | -
TGTGCCAGTAGGCGAGGGACTAGCGGGGGGACCACAGATACGCAGTATTTT | CASRRGTSGGTTDTQYF | TRBJ2-3 | TRBD2 | TRBV19 | -
TGTGCCAGCAGCTTACGGGTAGGGGCTGGCTACACCTTC | CASSLRVGAGYTF | TRBJ1-2 | - | TRBV7-9 | -
TGTGCCAGTCGGTCGTCCGGGGGGGCCTCCGAGCAGTACTTC | CASRSSGGASEQYF | TRBJ2-7 | TRBD2 | TRBV6-5 | -
TGTGCCAGCAGCTTAAACTCTGCCTCCGGGGGGTCGGTAAAAAACATTCAGTACTTC | CASSLNSASGGSVKNIQYF | TRBJ2-4 | TRBD2 | TRBV7-8 | once
TGTGCCAGTAGTATCGGGGTAGGGAGTGAAACCGGGGAGCTGTTTTTT | CASSIGVGSETGELFF | TRBJ2-2 | - | TRBV19 | few
TGTGCCAGCAGCTATCAACAGGAGACCCAGTACTTC | CASSYQQETQYF | TRBJ2-5 | - | TRBV11-2 | -
TGTGCCAGCAGCGTTCGACAGGGACCGGACACCGGGGAGCTGTTTTTT | CASSVRQGPDTGELFF | TRBJ2-2 | TRBD1 | TRBV9 | -
TGTGCCAGCAGCAAAGCGGGGGGTCACGAGCAGTACTTC | CASSKAGGHEQYF | TRBJ2-7 | - | TRBV21-1 | -
TGCGCCAGCAGCTTTACCGGGACAGGGAAGGAAAAACTGTTTTTT | CASSFTGTGKEKLFF | TRBJ1-4 | TRBD1 | TRBV4-3 | -
TGTGCCAGCAGCTCTTGGACAGCAGAAGCTTTCTTT | CASSSWTAEAFF | TRBJ1-1 | - | TRBV11-2 | -